The rows below give T cell receptor beta chains drawn from one sample of a study of tumor-infiltrating lymphocytes in localized non-small cell lung cancer. Clones were sequenced by immunoSEQ multiplex PCR, and TCRdb holds only the in-frame ones, with some missing. The sample holds more than 15,000 clones, around 74% seen once. Sequences were obtained from lung tumor tissue. Receptors originate from a human donor with non-small cell lung cancer. Each CDR3 is given with its conserved first and last residue. Each record gives: J gene, D gene, clone size, V gene, CDR3 DNA, CDR3 protein. D genes are given only for firm matches. Clone size is given for some rows only: seen once, a few or many times, or a class if the clone is expanded.

j_gene: TRBJ2-5
d_gene: -
abundance: once
v_gene: TRBV2
CDR3nt: TGTGCCAGCGGTCCGTGGGAGACCCAGTACTTC
CDR3aa: CASGPWETQYF

j_gene: TRBJ1-1
d_gene: -
abundance: once
v_gene: TRBV29-1
CDR3nt: TGCAGCGTTTCGGGCCAGACAGGGAACACTGAAGCTTTCTTT
CDR3aa: CSVSGQTGNTEAFF

j_gene: TRBJ2-2
d_gene: TRBD2
abundance: -
v_gene: TRBV5-4
CDR3nt: TGTGCCAGCAGCTTCCCTAGCGGGAGAGGGACCGGGGAGCTGTTTTTT
CDR3aa: CASSFPSGRGTGELFF

j_gene: TRBJ1-5
d_gene: -
abundance: -
v_gene: TRBV5-1
CDR3nt: TGCGCCAGCAGCTGGGACGGGGTTAGCAATCAGCCCCAGCATTTT
CDR3aa: CASSWDGVSNQPQHF

j_gene: TRBJ2-7
d_gene: -
abundance: -
v_gene: TRBV18
CDR3nt: TGTGCCAGCTCACCTCCGAGTAGCCACGAGCAGTACTTC
CDR3aa: CASSPPSSHEQYF

j_gene: TRBJ2-1
d_gene: TRBD2
abundance: once
v_gene: TRBV30
CDR3nt: TGTGCCTGGGGACTAGCGGGCGGAGACAATGAGCAGTTCTTC
CDR3aa: CAWGLAGGDNEQFF

j_gene: TRBJ2-7
d_gene: -
abundance: -
v_gene: TRBV27
CDR3nt: TGTGCCAGCATTCGCTGGGGGCGGAGGGGCGAGCAGTACTTC
CDR3aa: CASIRWGRRGEQYF

j_gene: TRBJ1-4
d_gene: TRBD1
abundance: -
v_gene: TRBV6-5
CDR3nt: TGTGCCAGCAGTCCGCGACAGGGTCCCGCCGAAAAACTGTTTTTT
CDR3aa: CASSPRQGPAEKLFF

j_gene: TRBJ2-2
d_gene: -
abundance: -
v_gene: TRBV13
CDR3nt: TGTGCCAGCACTCGGAGCGGGGAGCTGTTTTTT
CDR3aa: CASTRSGELFF

j_gene: TRBJ2-2
d_gene: -
abundance: -
v_gene: TRBV2
CDR3nt: TGTGCCAGCAGTGAAGCGGGAGGGGGTAGAGGAACCGGGGAGCTGTTTTTT
CDR3aa: CASSEAGGGRGTGELFF

j_gene: TRBJ1-5
d_gene: -
abundance: -
v_gene: TRBV4-2
CDR3nt: TGTGCCAGCAGCTTCCGGACGGCAGGTGACCAGCCCCAGCATTTT
CDR3aa: CASSFRTAGDQPQHF

j_gene: TRBJ2-7
d_gene: -
abundance: -
v_gene: TRBV19
CDR3nt: TGTGCCAGTAGTATGTCCCTGGACGGCTCCTACGAGCAGTACTTC
CDR3aa: CASSMSLDGSYEQYF

j_gene: TRBJ1-1
d_gene: TRBD1
abundance: few
v_gene: TRBV5-1
CDR3nt: TGCGCCAGCAGCTGGGGACAGGGGTCGAACACTGAAGCTTTCTTT
CDR3aa: CASSWGQGSNTEAFF

j_gene: TRBJ2-5
d_gene: -
abundance: -
v_gene: TRBV25-1
CDR3nt: TGTGCCAGCATGGCAGGGTCGCTCCAAGAGACCCAGTACTTC
CDR3aa: CASMAGSLQETQYF

j_gene: TRBJ2-5
d_gene: TRBD1
abundance: -
v_gene: TRBV7-8
CDR3nt: TGTGCCAGCAGTTCCACGGGACAGGGGGCACGGGAGACCCAGTACTTC
CDR3aa: CASSSTGQGARETQYF

j_gene: TRBJ2-2
d_gene: -
abundance: -
v_gene: TRBV5-4
CDR3nt: TGTGCCAGCAGCCCTGGTGGCGGGACCGGGGAGCTGTTTTTT
CDR3aa: CASSPGGGTGELFF

j_gene: TRBJ2-2
d_gene: TRBD1
abundance: -
v_gene: TRBV5-1
CDR3nt: TGCGCCAGCAGCGGACAGGGGGTCACCGGGGAGCTGTTTTTT
CDR3aa: CASSGQGVTGELFF

j_gene: TRBJ1-5
d_gene: -
abundance: -
v_gene: TRBV19
CDR3nt: TGTGCCAGTAGTATGGGGTACAGGGAAGTTCAGCCCCAGCATTTT
CDR3aa: CASSMGYREVQPQHF

j_gene: TRBJ2-1
d_gene: -
abundance: -
v_gene: TRBV5-1
CDR3nt: TGCGCCAGCAACAGGGGCGGGGGTGGTGAGAATGAGCAGTTCTTC
CDR3aa: CASNRGGGGENEQFF

j_gene: TRBJ1-6
d_gene: TRBD1
abundance: -
v_gene: TRBV10-2
CDR3nt: TGCGCCAGCAGTGAGAGATCAGGGGGCCAAAATTCACCCCTCCACTTT
CDR3aa: CASSERSGGQNSPLHF

j_gene: TRBJ2-1
d_gene: -
abundance: -
v_gene: TRBV5-6
CDR3nt: TGTGCCAGCAGCTTGACCAGATATACCCTTTGGTCCTACAATGAGCAGTTCTTC
CDR3aa: CASSLTRYTLWSYNEQFF

j_gene: TRBJ2-2
d_gene: -
abundance: -
v_gene: TRBV5-1
CDR3nt: TGCGCCAGTGGACACTTCACCGGGGAGCTGTTTTTT
CDR3aa: CASGHFTGELFF

j_gene: TRBJ1-1
d_gene: -
abundance: few
v_gene: TRBV19
CDR3nt: TGTGCCAGTAGGTGGACAGAGAACACTGAAGCTTTCTTT
CDR3aa: CASRWTENTEAFF

j_gene: TRBJ1-3
d_gene: -
abundance: -
v_gene: TRBV6-5
CDR3nt: TGTGCCAGCAGTTACACTCCCAGGGCCGGAAACACCATATATTTT
CDR3aa: CASSYTPRAGNTIYF

j_gene: TRBJ2-3
d_gene: -
abundance: -
v_gene: TRBV18
CDR3nt: TGTGCCAGCTCACCCTCTCGGCGCACAGATACGCAGTATTTT
CDR3aa: CASSPSRRTDTQYF

j_gene: TRBJ1-5
d_gene: -
abundance: few
v_gene: TRBV7-9
CDR3nt: TGTGCCAGCAGCTTGTGGGGTAACAATCAGCCCCAGCATTTT
CDR3aa: CASSLWGNNQPQHF

j_gene: TRBJ2-3
d_gene: -
abundance: -
v_gene: TRBV29-1
CDR3nt: TGCAGCGCCCTTGGCGGGGGACAACTTCGCACAGATACGCAGTATTTT
CDR3aa: CSALGGGQLRTDTQYF

j_gene: TRBJ2-7
d_gene: -
abundance: -
v_gene: TRBV2
CDR3nt: TGTGCCAGCAGTTCTCAGGGGAGGAACGAGCAGTACTTC
CDR3aa: CASSSQGRNEQYF

j_gene: TRBJ1-6
d_gene: -
abundance: medium-sized
v_gene: TRBV28
CDR3nt: TGTGCCAGCAGCTTGGGTAATTCACCCCTCCACTTT
CDR3aa: CASSLGNSPLHF

j_gene: TRBJ1-1
d_gene: -
abundance: -
v_gene: TRBV2
CDR3nt: TGTGCCAGCAGTGCCACGGGACTGATGAACACTGAAGCTTTCTTT
CDR3aa: CASSATGLMNTEAFF

j_gene: TRBJ2-5
d_gene: TRBD2
abundance: once
v_gene: TRBV28
CDR3nt: TGTGCCAGCAGTGGATTCACTAGCGGGGGGGGTCGGACCCAGTACTTC
CDR3aa: CASSGFTSGGGRTQYF

j_gene: TRBJ1-2
d_gene: -
abundance: -
v_gene: TRBV7-2
CDR3nt: TGTGCCAGCAGCTTAGACGACTATGGCTACACCTTC
CDR3aa: CASSLDDYGYTF

j_gene: TRBJ2-1
d_gene: -
abundance: -
v_gene: TRBV5-4
CDR3nt: TGTGCCAGCAGCTTGGGGGGCCTGGGTTACAATGAGCAGTTCTTC
CDR3aa: CASSLGGLGYNEQFF

j_gene: TRBJ2-1
d_gene: -
abundance: few
v_gene: TRBV6-6
CDR3nt: TGTGCCAGCGGGAGGTCCTACAATGAGCAGTTCTTC
CDR3aa: CASGRSYNEQFF

j_gene: TRBJ2-6
d_gene: -
abundance: -
v_gene: TRBV4-1
CDR3nt: TGCGCCAGCAGCCATCAGACAGGCCTCAGCTCTGGGGCCAACGTCCTGACTTTC
CDR3aa: CASSHQTGLSSGANVLTF

j_gene: TRBJ2-7
d_gene: -
abundance: medium-sized
v_gene: TRBV6-1
CDR3nt: TGTGCCAGCAGTGAGGGCGGGTACTCCTACGAGCAGTACTTC
CDR3aa: CASSEGGYSYEQYF

j_gene: TRBJ2-3
d_gene: -
abundance: -
v_gene: TRBV5-1
CDR3nt: TGCGCCAGCAGCTTACTCACGGATTCCACAGATACGCAGTATTTT
CDR3aa: CASSLLTDSTDTQYF

j_gene: TRBJ2-5
d_gene: TRBD1
abundance: -
v_gene: TRBV2
CDR3nt: TGTGCCAGCACTCCGGGACAGGGGACGGTGCAAGAGACCCAGTACTTC
CDR3aa: CASTPGQGTVQETQYF

j_gene: TRBJ2-3
d_gene: -
abundance: -
v_gene: TRBV5-8
CDR3nt: TGTGCCAGCAGCTTGGGGGCCAGTCAGTATTTT
CDR3aa: CASSLGASQYF

j_gene: TRBJ1-4
d_gene: -
abundance: once
v_gene: TRBV7-2
CDR3nt: TGTGCCAGCAGCTTAGCGGGGGGTATTAATGAAAAACTGTTTTTT
CDR3aa: CASSLAGGINEKLFF

j_gene: TRBJ1-6
d_gene: -
abundance: few
v_gene: TRBV28
CDR3nt: TGTGCCAGCAGAAAGAGGGTGGGTAATTCACCCCTCCACTTT
CDR3aa: CASRKRVGNSPLHF

j_gene: TRBJ1-2
d_gene: TRBD1
abundance: -
v_gene: TRBV7-9
CDR3nt: TGTGCCAGCAGCTTCACAGGGGGCGACTATGGCTACACCTTC
CDR3aa: CASSFTGGDYGYTF

j_gene: TRBJ1-2
d_gene: -
abundance: -
v_gene: TRBV9
CDR3nt: TGTGCCAGCAGCGTAGGGGGTAGTGGCTACACCTTC
CDR3aa: CASSVGGSGYTF

j_gene: TRBJ2-3
d_gene: TRBD2
abundance: -
v_gene: TRBV5-4
CDR3nt: TGTGCCAGCAGCTTGGCCGGGAGGACAGATACGCAGTATTTT
CDR3aa: CASSLAGRTDTQYF

j_gene: TRBJ1-4
d_gene: -
abundance: -
v_gene: TRBV28
CDR3nt: TGTGCCAGCAGTCAAGGCGGGGGGACTAATGAAAAACTGTTTTTT
CDR3aa: CASSQGGGTNEKLFF

j_gene: TRBJ2-7
d_gene: TRBD2
abundance: -
v_gene: TRBV10-3
CDR3nt: TGTGCCATCAGTCAATTCGACCTGAATCTTGAGCGGGAGGGCCCCTACGAGCAGTACTTC
CDR3aa: CAISQFDLNLEREGPYEQYF

j_gene: TRBJ2-7
d_gene: -
abundance: -
v_gene: TRBV29-1
CDR3nt: TGCAGCGTCAGACGGGTGAACGAGCAGTACTTC
CDR3aa: CSVRRVNEQYF

j_gene: TRBJ2-5
d_gene: TRBD2
abundance: -
v_gene: TRBV29-1
CDR3nt: TGCAGCGTTGCTACTAGCGGGGGGCTCCAAGAGACCCAGTACTTC
CDR3aa: CSVATSGGLQETQYF